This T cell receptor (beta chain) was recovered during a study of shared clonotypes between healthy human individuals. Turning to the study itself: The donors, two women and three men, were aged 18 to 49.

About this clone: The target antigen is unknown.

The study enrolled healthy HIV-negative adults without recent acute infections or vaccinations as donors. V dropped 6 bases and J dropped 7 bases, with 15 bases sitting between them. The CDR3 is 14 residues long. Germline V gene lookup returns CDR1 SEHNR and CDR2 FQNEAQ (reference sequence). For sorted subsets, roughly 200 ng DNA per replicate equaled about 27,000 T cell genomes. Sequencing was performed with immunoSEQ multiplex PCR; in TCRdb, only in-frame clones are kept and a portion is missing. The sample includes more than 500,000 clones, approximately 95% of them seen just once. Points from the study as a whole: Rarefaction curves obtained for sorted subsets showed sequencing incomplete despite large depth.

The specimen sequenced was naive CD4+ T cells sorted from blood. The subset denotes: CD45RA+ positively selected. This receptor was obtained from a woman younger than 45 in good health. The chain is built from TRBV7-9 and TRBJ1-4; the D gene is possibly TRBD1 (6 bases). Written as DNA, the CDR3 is TGTGCCAGCAGTTCAACAGGGATAGGTGAAAAACTGTTTTTT. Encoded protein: CASSSTGIGEKLFF. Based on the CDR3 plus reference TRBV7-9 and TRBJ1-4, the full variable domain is DTGVSQNPRHKITKRGQNVTFRCDPISEHNRLYWYRQTLGQGPEFLTYFQNEAQLEKSRLLSDRFSAERPKGSFSTLEIQRTEQGDSAMYLCASSSTGIGEKLFFGSGTQLSVL.